Following are 8 T cell receptor beta chains from one sample sequenced in a study of blood T cells in healthy people across ages. For the second PCR, which ran for about 6 to 11 cycles, a sample-barcoded 5' primer and a J-beta primer mix were used. TCRdb redid the calling of the 5' RACE reads with MiXCR, one entry per CDR3 protein. The sample holds around 800,000 distinct CDR3 sequences; under 55% are singletons and the top ten take roughly 18%. Material for sequencing was blood. These receptors came from a man between 60 and 70 years old in good health.

The chain carries TRBV19 and TRBJ2-1, with TRBD1 identical over 8 bases. V shed 7 bases, J shed 3 bases, and the junction held 8 bases outside the gene matches. CDR1 is LNHDA and CDR2 is SQIVND in the germline V gene (reference sequence). The CDR3 is 15 residues long. CDR3 DNA sequence: TGTGCCAGTACCGACCAGGGGGCCCTCTACAATGAGCAGTTCTTC. Protein: CASTDQGALYNEQFF.

The gene calls are TRBV27 and TRBJ1-2; D is possibly TRBD1 (5 bases). Germline CDR1 reads MNHEY; CDR2 reads SMNVEV (reference sequence). The V gene lost 5 bases and the J gene lost 8 bases, with 15 bases spanning the gap. This CDR3 has 13 amino acids. The CDR3 here is CASSVRAASGYTF. The DNA of the CDR3 is TGTGCCAGCAGTGTCAGGGCAGCCAGCGGCTACACCTTC.

The chain carries TRBV7-2 and TRBJ2-1; 13 bases are a match to TRBD2. CDR3 size: 16 residues. With V trimmed by 7 bases and J by 0 bases, 3 bases remained unmatched. Germline lookup yields CDR1 SGHTA and CDR2 FQGNSA. The CDR3 nucleotides read TGTGCCAGCAAACTAGCGGGGGGGAGCTCCTACAATGAGCAGTTCTTC. It encodes CASKLAGGSSYNEQFF.

J is TRBJ2-5 and V is TRBV6-5, with a weak D call TRBD1 (6 bases). Germline V gives CDR1 MNHEY, CDR2 SVGAGI. Deletions cut 6 bases from V and 11 bases from J, with 25 bases between. The CDR3 has 15 residues. CDR3 DNA: TGTGCCAGCAGGGACAGACTTGTGGGATACAGTGAGCAGTACTTC. Translated, it gives CASRDRLVGYSEQYF.

This clonotype turned up a few times. CDR3 sequence (DNA): TGTGCCAGCAGCTTCGGGACTAGCGGGGGCTGGGGTACGCAGTATTTT. Residues: CASSFGTSGGWGTQYF. The rearrangement links TRBV7-2 to TRBJ2-3, with 14 bases lining up with TRBD2. V shed 3 bases, J shed 8 bases, and the junction held 7 bases outside the gene matches. CDR1 and CDR2 from the germline V gene are SGHTA and FQGNSA. This CDR3 spans 16 amino acids.

This rearrangement joins TRBV5-6 to TRBJ1-2; TRBD1 might be the D (6 bases). Germline V CDR1 and CDR2: SGHDT, YYEEEE. This CDR3 contains 13 residues. Trimming stripped 4 bases from V and 7 bases from J, with 14 bases between. The CDR3 loop reads CASSKQGFRGYTF. CDR3 nucleotides: TGTGCCAGCAGCAAACAGGGATTCCGTGGCTACACCTTC.

The chain employs TRBV7-9 and TRBJ1-6; D perhaps matches TRBD1 (5 bases). Germline assignment: CDR1 SEHNR and CDR2 FQNEAQ (reference sequence). The CDR3 totals 17 residues. Trimming shortened V by 2 bases and J by 6 bases, and 17 bases separated the two germline ends. The CDR3 loop reads CASSLKSEGSTNSPLHF. The DNA of the CDR3 is TGTGCCAGCAGCTTAAAGTCAGAGGGGAGTACTAATTCACCCCTCCACTTT. Full variable domain (remainder filled in from reference TRBV7-9 and TRBJ1-6): DTGVSQNPRHKITKRGQNVTFRCDPISEHNRLYWYRQTLGQGPEFLTYFQNEAQLEKSRLLSDRFSAERPKGSFSTLEIQRTEQGDSAMYLCASSLKSEGSTNSPLHFGNGTRLTVT.

This clonotype was counted between two and nine times. V and J are TRBV7-9 and TRBJ1-4, with D unresolved. The CDR3 runs to 16 residues. V was shortened by 1 base and J by 7 bases, with 16 bases between the two germline ends. CDR1 SEHNR and CDR2 FQNEAQ come from the germline V gene (reference sequence). The CDR3 nucleotides read TGTGCCAGCAGCTTAGTCGTAGGAGGTGGAGGTGAAAAACTGTTTTTT. Translated, it gives CASSLVVGGGGEKLFF.